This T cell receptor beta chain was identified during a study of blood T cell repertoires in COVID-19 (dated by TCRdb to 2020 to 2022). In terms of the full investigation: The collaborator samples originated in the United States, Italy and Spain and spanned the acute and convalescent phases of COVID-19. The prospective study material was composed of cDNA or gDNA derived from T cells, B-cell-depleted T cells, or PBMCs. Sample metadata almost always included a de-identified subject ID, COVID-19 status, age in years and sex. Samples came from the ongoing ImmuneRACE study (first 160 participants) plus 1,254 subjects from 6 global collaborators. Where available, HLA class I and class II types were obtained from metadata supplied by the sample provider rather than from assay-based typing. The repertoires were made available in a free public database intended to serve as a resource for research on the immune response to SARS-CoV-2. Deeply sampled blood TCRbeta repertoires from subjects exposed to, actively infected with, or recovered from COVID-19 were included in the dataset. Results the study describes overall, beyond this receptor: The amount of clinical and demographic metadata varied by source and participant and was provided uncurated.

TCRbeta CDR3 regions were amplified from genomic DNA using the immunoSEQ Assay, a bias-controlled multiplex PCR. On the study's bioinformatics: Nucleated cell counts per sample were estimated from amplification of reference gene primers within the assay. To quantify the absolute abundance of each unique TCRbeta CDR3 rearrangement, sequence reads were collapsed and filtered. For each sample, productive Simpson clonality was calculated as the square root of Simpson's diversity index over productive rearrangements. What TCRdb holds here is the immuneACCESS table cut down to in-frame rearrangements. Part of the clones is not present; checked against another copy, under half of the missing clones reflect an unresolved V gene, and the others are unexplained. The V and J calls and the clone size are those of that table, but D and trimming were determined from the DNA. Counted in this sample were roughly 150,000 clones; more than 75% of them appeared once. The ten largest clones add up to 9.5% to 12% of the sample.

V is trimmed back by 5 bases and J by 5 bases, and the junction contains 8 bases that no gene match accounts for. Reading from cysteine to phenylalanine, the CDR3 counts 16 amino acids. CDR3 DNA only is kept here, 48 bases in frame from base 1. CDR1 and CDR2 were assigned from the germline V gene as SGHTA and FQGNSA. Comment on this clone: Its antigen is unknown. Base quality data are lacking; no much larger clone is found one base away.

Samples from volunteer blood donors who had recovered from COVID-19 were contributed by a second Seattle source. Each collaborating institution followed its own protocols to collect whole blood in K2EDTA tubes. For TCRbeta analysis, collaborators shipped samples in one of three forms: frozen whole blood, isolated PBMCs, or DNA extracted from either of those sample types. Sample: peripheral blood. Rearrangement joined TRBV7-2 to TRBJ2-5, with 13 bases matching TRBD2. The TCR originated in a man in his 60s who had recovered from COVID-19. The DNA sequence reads TGTGCCAGCAGCAAACTAGCGGGAGGGCCAAGGGAGACCCAGTACTTC. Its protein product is CASSKLAGGPRETQYF.